The sequence of this T cell receptor (beta chain) was determined in a study of T cells after yellow fever vaccination. In this sample, this clonotype turned up a few times. Study-level results: Clones that expanded after primary vaccination mostly reappeared after the booster (roughly 96% CD4, approximately 85% CD8). Bulk-population clonotypes that are abundant could appear as contaminants in FACS-sorted repertoires.

TCRdb fed the 5' RACE reads into MiXCR, producing one record per CDR3 protein. The data show 80,000 to 100,000 distinct CDR3 sequences, under 9% seen once. The sequence was obtained from a man between 18 and 29 years old who received the YFV17D yellow fever vaccine. The material was CD8+ T cells not binding an NS4B(214-222) dextramer, sorted from PBMCs, obtained about 2 weeks after the first yellow fever vaccination.

The CDR3 DNA sequence: TGTGCCAGCAGCTTCGACCCCAGCGATACGCAGTATTTT. This translates into CASSFDPSDTQYF. The V and J genes are TRBV7-7 and TRBJ2-3; D is undetermined. The CDR3 is made up of 13 amino acids. The germline V gene has CDR1 SSHAT and CDR2 FNYEAQ (reference sequence). Trimming stripped 3 bases from V and 6 bases from J, with 10 bases between. The full variable domain, completed using reference TRBV7-7 and TRBJ2-3, is GAGVSQSPRYKVTKRGQDVTLRCDPISSHATLYWYQQALGQGPEFLTYFNYEAQPDKSGLPSDRFSAERPEGSISTLTIQRTEQRDSAMYRCASSFDPSDTQYFGPGTRLTVL.